Listed below are T cell receptor beta chains from one sample, sequenced in a study of identical twins. Via MiXCR, TCRdb re-called the 5' RACE reads, giving one row per CDR3 protein. The sample has some 660,000 distinct CDR3 sequences; 8.6% are singletons. These data were likewise used in another study, on yellow fever vaccine responses in identical twins.

Sequenced sample: PBMCs. These TCRs come from a woman aged 18-29 years in good health. Each CDR3 is given with its conserved first and last residue. A D gene is named only where the DNA matches it firmly. For some rows the clone size is stated as once, few or many, or as a class when expanded; others skip it.

-	TRBD1	TRBV5-1	TRBJ2-5	TGCGCCAGCAGCCCACGGGCAGGGGGCGTCGGCGGGACCCAGTACTTC	CASSPRAGGVGGTQYF
-	TRBD2	TRBV9	TRBJ2-1	TGTGCCAGCAGCGTAGAAGCTAGCGGGAGATTTGAGCAGTTCTTC	CASSVEASGRFEQFF
many	-	TRBV12-3/TRBV12-4	TRBJ2-1	TGTGCCAGCAGTTTAAACGGGCGTGCGCAGTTCTTC	CASSLNGRAQFF
-	-	TRBV14	TRBJ2-7	TGTGCCAGCAGCCAATTCTTCGAGCAGTACTTC	CASSQFFEQYF
few	TRBD1	TRBV7-2	TRBJ2-7	TGTGCCAGCAGCTTAGAGGACAGGGTGGGACACGAGCAGTACTTC	CASSLEDRVGHEQYF
few	-	TRBV2	TRBJ1-4	TGTGCCAGCAGGGACACCCGGCCTAATGAAAAACTGTTTTTT	CASRDTRPNEKLFF
-	-	TRBV5-1	TRBJ2-5	TGCGCCAGCAGCTTGGAAACCGTCACCGTCGGCCAAGAGACCCAGTACTTC	CASSLETVTVGQETQYF
-	TRBD1	TRBV7-2	TRBJ1-2	TGTGCCAGCAGCCAGGGGGCAGAATCGGGGCATGGCTACACCTTC	CASSQGAESGHGYTF
-	-	TRBV15	TRBJ2-7	TGTGCCACCAGCAGAGTGGCAGCCTACGAGCAGTACTTC	CATSRVAAYEQYF
many	TRBD1	TRBV12-3/TRBV12-4	TRBJ1-1	TGTGCCAGCAGCCCGCAGGGGGCCACTGAAGCTTTCTTT	CASSPQGATEAFF
-	-	TRBV12-5	TRBJ2-2	TGTGCTAGTGGTTTGGTACGGGCTGGGGGTAGGTACACCGGGGAGCTGTTTTTT	CASGLVRAGGRYTGELFF
few	TRBD1	TRBV5-1	TRBJ2-1	TGCGCCAGCAGCTTGGCTAGGGGACAGGGTATATCGAATGAGCAGTTCTTC	CASSLARGQGISNEQFF
many	TRBD2	TRBV20-1	TRBJ2-7	TGCAGTGCCTATCGGGAGGTTGGGGCCTACGAGCAGTACTTC	CSAYREVGAYEQYF
few	-	TRBV7-2	TRBJ2-5	TGTGCCAGCAGCTTAGATCCGGGCAGGCAAGAGACCCAGTACTTC	CASSLDPGRQETQYF
-	TRBD1	TRBV20-1	TRBJ1-4	TGCTGTGCTAGAGATCCGGGGACAGGGGGAACTAATGAAAAACTGTTTTTT	CCARDPGTGGTNEKLFF
many	-	TRBV12-3/TRBV12-4	TRBJ1-6	TGTGCCAGCAGTTCCTACAGGGACCCCCCTTCACCCCTCCACTTT	CASSSYRDPPSPLHF
many	-	TRBV20-1	TRBJ2-2	TGCAGTGCCCAGGCAGAGGGATCGAACACCGGGGAGCTGTTTTTT	CSAQAEGSNTGELFF
-	-	TRBV18	TRBJ2-5	TGTGCCAGCTCACCATACGGGAGTTCAGAGACCCAGTACTTC	CASSPYGSSETQYF
-	-	TRBV11-2	TRBJ2-3	TGTGCCAGCAGCTTAGCTATAGGGGCTGTTACGCAGTATTTT	CASSLAIGAVTQYF
few	-	TRBV18	TRBJ2-3	TGTGCCAGCTCACCTAATGTCGGGAGCACAGATACGCAGTATTTT	CASSPNVGSTDTQYF
few	-	TRBV9	TRBJ2-2	TGTGCCAGCAGCACAGGGGAGGCCGGGGAGCTGTTTTTT	CASSTGEAGELFF
few	TRBD2	TRBV20-1	TRBJ2-3	TGCAGTGCTAGAGCCACTACGGGACTAGCGGGAGGAGATACGCAGTATTTT	CSARATTGLAGGDTQYF
few	TRBD2	TRBV20-1	TRBJ2-1	TGCAGTGCTATTCCGACTAGCGGGAGGAATACATACAATGAGCAGTTCTTC	CSAIPTSGRNTYNEQFF
-	TRBD2	TRBV6-2/TRBV6-3	TRBJ2-7	TGTGCCAGCAGCCGCCGGTTAGCGGGATCGCTCGAGCAGTACTTC	CASSRRLAGSLEQYF
many	TRBD2	TRBV29-1	TRBJ2-1	TGCAGCGTAGCGGGGGGGCGAAGTACCCTCTTC	CSVAGGRSTLF
-	TRBD2	TRBV2	TRBJ2-7	TGTGCCAGCAGAGGGACTAGCGGGCGTAGCTCCTACGAGCAGTACTTC	CASRGTSGRSSYEQYF
-	-	TRBV2	TRBJ2-3	TGTGCCAGCAGTGTTGAGAACACAGATACGCAGTATTTT	CASSVENTDTQYF
-	-	TRBV5-1	TRBJ2-7	TGCGCCAGCGGAGACTTCTCCTACGAGCAGTACTTC	CASGDFSYEQYF
-	-	TRBV7-1	TRBJ1-1	TGTGCCAGCAGCTCAGACGCCGGACAGACCACTTTCTTT	CASSSDAGQTTFF
-	TRBD1	TRBV6-2/TRBV6-3	TRBJ1-1	TGTGCCAGCAGTTACGACAGGGGGCGGAGTGAAGCTTTCTTT	CASSYDRGRSEAFF
-	-	TRBV11-3	TRBJ1-2	TGTGCCAGCAGCTTACGAACGGGGCCGCCCATTGGCTACACCTTC	CASSLRTGPPIGYTF
-	-	TRBV3-1	TRBJ1-6	TGTGCCAGCAGCTTGACAGTTCGTGATTCACCCCTCCACTTT	CASSLTVRDSPLHF
-	TRBD1	TRBV5-5	TRBJ2-5	TGTGCCAGCAGCTCGACAGGGGCCCACCAAGAGACCCAGTACTTC	CASSSTGAHQETQYF
-	-	TRBV21-1	TRBJ2-7	TGTGCCAGCAGCACTAAGACTAGCTCCTACTCCTACGAGCAGTACTTC	CASSTKTSSYSYEQYF
many	TRBD1	TRBV12-3/TRBV12-4	TRBJ1-3	TGTGCCAGCAGTCCCGGGACAGGGGGGGCTGGAAACACCATATATTTT	CASSPGTGGAGNTIYF
many	-	TRBV3-1	TRBJ2-1	TGTGCCAGCAGCCAAGCCGCAGGGGCCACGGGAATTGAGCAGTTCTTC	CASSQAAGATGIEQFF
few	TRBD1	TRBV6-1	TRBJ2-7	TGTGCCAGCCGCAGAGCCGGGACAGGGGCTGTCGACGAGCAGTACTTC	CASRRAGTGAVDEQYF
few	-	TRBV5-1	TRBJ1-3	TGCGCCAGCAGCTCGGACAGTGGAAGCCGAAACACCATATATTTT	CASSSDSGSRNTIYF
-	-	TRBV20-1	TRBJ2-7	TGCAGTGCTAGAGATCCCCGCGGGGCCGCTCTGGACGAGCAGTACTTC	CSARDPRGAALDEQYF
many	-	TRBV14	TRBJ2-7	TGTGCCAGCAGCCAGCCGGGACGGCTTTTGGAGCAGTACTTC	CASSQPGRLLEQYF
few	-	TRBV7-2	TRBJ2-4	TGTGCCAGCAGCTTAGAACCAGGGGTCTGGGACATTCAGTACTTC	CASSLEPGVWDIQYF
few	-	TRBV20-1	TRBJ2-7	TGCAGTGCTAGACAGTTGTACTCCTACGAGCAGTACTTC	CSARQLYSYEQYF
-	TRBD2	TRBV27	TRBJ2-3	TGTGCCAGCAGTTCGAGGACTAGCGGGAGGGAAAGGAAGGCAGATACGCAGTATTTT	CASSSRTSGRERKADTQYF
many	-	TRBV7-9	TRBJ2-5	TGTGCCAGCAGCTCTAGTTTTGGGGAGACCCAGTACTTC	CASSSSFGETQYF
few	TRBD2	TRBV28	TRBJ2-1	TGTGCCAGCAGTTTGGGGCAGACTAGCGGGGGAGAGCAGTTCTTC	CASSLGQTSGGEQFF
few	-	TRBV5-4	TRBJ2-7	TGTGCCAGCAGCTTGAGCCCCAGAGGCCAAAGTTGGGTCACCTACGAGCAGTACTTC	CASSLSPRGQSWVTYEQYF
-	TRBD2	TRBV20-1	TRBJ2-7	TGCAGTGCCTCAGCGGGGGCCTACCACGAGCAGTACTTC	CSASAGAYHEQYF
-	TRBD2	TRBV6-2/TRBV6-3	TRBJ2-1	TGTGCCAGCAGCTCACTAGCGGCATCCTACAATGAGCAGTTCTTC	CASSSLAASYNEQFF
many	-	TRBV7-2	TRBJ1-1	TGTGCCAGCAGCTTAGTGGGGGGCGCATCGGCTGAAGCTTTCTTT	CASSLVGGASAEAFF
many	-	TRBV2	TRBJ2-7	TGTGCCAGCAGTGGGGCAGCCTACGAGCAGTACTTC	CASSGAAYEQYF
-	-	TRBV20-1	TRBJ2-7	TGCAGTGCGGACGACCGGTACGAGCAGTACTTC	CSADDRYEQYF
many	-	TRBV6-5	TRBJ2-2	TGTGCCAGCAGTTACCCCGAACTTAGCGGGAACACCGGGGAGCTGTTTTTT	CASSYPELSGNTGELFF
few	TRBD1	TRBV5-5	TRBJ2-7	TGTGCCAGCAGCTTGCAGGGGGACCGGTACTACGAGCAGTACTTC	CASSLQGDRYYEQYF
few	-	TRBV29-1	TRBJ1-4	TGCAGCGTTGGCGGGATTAATGAAAAACTGTTTTTT	CSVGGINEKLFF
-	-	TRBV20-1	TRBJ2-3	TGCAGTGCTACCCGCCCTGGAACAGATACGCAGTATTTT	CSATRPGTDTQYF
-	-	TRBV25-1	TRBJ2-7	TGTGCCAGCAGTGAATACGGGACGCTCTACGAGCAGTACTTC	CASSEYGTLYEQYF
few	TRBD2	TRBV20-1	TRBJ2-3	TGCAGTGCTCCCCGGGGACTAGCGGGCGGTACGCAGTATTTT	CSAPRGLAGGTQYF